The 18 T cell receptor beta chains listed next were all sequenced from one sample in a study of T cell repertoires in cytomegalovirus infection. TCRdb re-called the reads with MiXCR, one entry per CDR3 protein. Altogether 250,000 or so distinct CDR3 sequences are present, about a sixth being singletons, with the ten largest covering less than 50%. Sequenced material: CD8+ T cells from PBMCs. Receptors were obtained from a human donor in good health (CMV status not recorded). Some clones in this sample may be carry-over from other donors' samples.

This clonotype was found a few times. The chain employs TRBV20-1 and TRBJ1-5; D gene unclear. The germline V and J ends were trimmed by 1 base and 0 bases, with 13 bases remaining between them. The CDR3 extends over 16 amino acids. The germline V gene encodes CDR1 DFQATT and CDR2 SNEGSKA (reference sequence). In nucleotides, the CDR3 is TGCAGTGCTAGAGCGGGCGGCCGCTATAGCAATCAGCCCCAGCATTTT. Its translation is CSARAGGRYSNQPQHF.

The chain couples TRBV28 to TRBJ2-5; 9 bases are a match to TRBD2. Germline-derived CDR1 and CDR2 are MDHEN and SYDVKM. CDR3 length equals 16 residues. V lost 5 bases, J lost 5 bases, and 12 bases stayed unmatched. CDR3 bases: TGTGCCAGCAGTGTCATCCAGACTAGCGGATGGGAGACCCAGTACTTC. This encodes CASSVIQTSGWETQYF.

This clonotype occurred many times. The gene calls are TRBV20-1 and TRBJ1-2, with 10 bases aligning to TRBD1. Trimming at V came to 3 bases and at J to 3 bases, leaving 4 bases not matched to a gene. The CDR3 spans 14 residues. Germline-derived CDR1 and CDR2 are DFQATT and SNEGSKA (reference sequence). For the CDR3, the DNA is TGCAGTGCTAGCCCTGGACAGGGGGACTATGGCTACACCTTC. This gives the protein CSASPGQGDYGYTF.

This clonotype was detected a few times. This sequence joins TRBV2 and TRBJ2-7; the match to TRBD2 covers 11 bases. The CDR3 has 16 residues. Germline CDR1 and CDR2: SNHLY and FYNNEI. V shed 7 bases and J 2 bases; nucleotides not matched to a gene: 10. CDR3 sequence reads: CASTLTSGGRPYEQYF. The CDR3 region has the DNA TGTGCCAGCACTTTAACTAGCGGGGGCCGTCCCTACGAGCAGTACTTC.

This clonotype has a handful of counts. The genes are TRBV6-5 and TRBJ2-5; D is undetermined. The CDR3 spans 16 residues. The germline gives CDR1 MNHEY, CDR2 SVGAGI. V dropped 2 bases and J dropped 0 bases, with 13 bases sitting between them. The CDR3 sequence: CASSYTAVGDQETQYF. The CDR3 DNA is TGTGCCAGCAGTTACACTGCGGTGGGCGACCAAGAGACCCAGTACTTC.

The sample holds many counts of this clonotype. This chain joins TRBV6-2 or TRBV6-3 and TRBJ2-3, with 7 bases identical to TRBD1. With V trimmed by 7 bases and J by 4 bases, 14 bases remained unmatched. Germline CDR1 reads MNHEY; CDR2 reads SVGEGT. The CDR3 has 16 amino acids. CDR3 sequence (DNA): TGTGCCAGCACTCCTCGGGCGACAGGGCTGGCAGATACGCAGTATTTT. It yields the protein CASTPRATGLADTQYF.

This clonotype was seen repeatedly, ten times or more. The CDR3 region has the DNA TGTGCCAGCAGTTCCGGACAGTTCTGGGGCTACACCTTC. This encodes CASSSGQFWGYTF. V usage is TRBV6-5 and J usage is TRBJ1-2, with D perhaps matching TRBD1 (6 bases). This CDR3 has 13 residues. V dropped 4 bases and J dropped 8 bases, with 14 bases sitting between them. The germline gives CDR1 MNHEY, CDR2 SVGAGI.

This clonotype showed up many times. This chain connects TRBV7-2 to TRBJ2-5, with 14 bases fitting TRBD2. CDR1 and CDR2 (germline): SGHTA, FQGNSA. J lost 1 base, V lost 0 bases, and 4 bases had no gene match. The CDR3 contains 18 residues. As DNA, the CDR3 is TGTGCCAGCAGCTTAGCGGGACTAGCGGGGGCAACCCAAGAGACCCAGTACTTC. It specifies CASSLAGLAGATQETQYF.

Points on this clonotype: A much larger clone differs from this one at a single base, so this may be a read error. The chain links TRBV7-6 to TRBJ2-3, with TRBD2 matching over 7 bases. Germline CDR1 is SGHVS and CDR2 is FNYEAQ. The V gene end was trimmed by 5 bases and the J gene end by 10 bases; junction bases not matched to a gene: 9. The CDR3 spans 13 residues. Written as DNA, the CDR3 is TGTGCCAGCAGCGGCGGGAGCAACCCTGCGCAGTATTTT. This sequence encodes CASSGGSNPAQYF.

This rearrangement joins TRBV2 to TRBJ1-1, with TRBD1 identical over 9 bases. The germline CDR1 and CDR2 sequences are SNHLY and FYNNEI. The CDR3 length is 15 residues. Trimming at V came to 5 bases and at J to 8 bases, leaving 12 bases not matched to a gene. The CDR3 sequence is CASSNPGTGIVEAFF. CDR3 nucleotides: TGTGCCAGCAGTAACCCCGGGACAGGGATAGTGGAAGCTTTCTTT. The whole variable domain, filled in from reference TRBV2 and TRBJ1-1, reads EPEVTQTPSHQVTQMGQEVILRCVPISNHLYFYWYRQILGQKVEFLVSFYNNEISEKSEIFDDQFSVERPDGSNFTLKIRSTKLEDSAMYFCASSNPGTGIVEAFFGQGTRLTVV.

The rearrangement uses TRBV6-2 or TRBV6-3 and TRBJ2-2; D is possibly TRBD2 (6 bases). The CDR3 totals 13 residues. The V gene's germline CDR1 is MNHEY and CDR2 SVGEGT. Trimming removed 4 bases at V and 6 bases at J, with 9 bases between. The CDR3, as DNA: TGTGCCAGCAGTTCGGACTATGCCGGGGAGCTGTTTTTT. Protein product: CASSSDYAGELFF.

As regards this clonotype: This clone may be a read error of a much larger clone one base away. This chain joins TRBV6-4 and TRBJ2-7; no reliable D call. The germline CDR1 and CDR2 sequences are MRHNA and SNTAGT. This CDR3 has 11 amino acids. The CDR3 nucleotides read TGTGCCAGCAGTGACGGCTACAAGCAGTACTTC. Translation gives CASSDGYKQYF.

This clonotype appeared a few times. J is TRBJ1-1 and V is TRBV12-3 or TRBV12-4; D not certain. V was pared by 3 bases and J by 0 bases, with 11 bases between. CDR3 length: 15 amino acids. CDR3: CASSLVSLMNTEAFF. The DNA for the CDR3 is TGTGCCAGCAGTTTGGTATCTCTCATGAACACTGAAGCTTTCTTT.

The rearrangement uses TRBV10-3 and TRBJ1-1, with 8 bases aligning to TRBD1. CDR1 ENHRY and CDR2 SYGVKD come from the germline V gene. Trimming at V came to 2 bases and at J to 3 bases, leaving 5 bases not matched to a gene. This CDR3 has 15 residues. The CDR3 sequence: CAISEGQGRDTEAFF. The CDR3 coding sequence is TGTGCCATCAGTGAGGGACAGGGAAGGGACACTGAAGCTTTCTTT.

The genes are TRBV15 and TRBJ1-1, with D possibly TRBD1 on 5 matching bases. V was clipped by 0 bases and J by 8 bases, with 13 bases between them. This CDR3 is 14 amino acids long. Germline lookup yields CDR1 LNHNV and CDR2 YYDKDF (reference sequence). DNA of the CDR3: TGTGCCACCAGCAGAGATTCGTGGGGGGACGAAGCTTTCTTT. It yields the protein CATSRDSWGDEAFF.

This clonotype was counted ten times or more. The chain has TRBV20-1 and TRBJ2-2; 7 nucleotides agree with TRBD2. The trim removed 3 bases at V and 3 bases at J, leaving 7 bases unmatched. CDR3 size: 15 residues. Germline V gives CDR1 DFQATT, CDR2 SNEGSKA (reference sequence). The DNA for the CDR3 is TGCAGTGCTAGGTTCGGGGGGAGTGACACCGGGGAGCTGTTTTTT. It is translated as CSARFGGSDTGELFF.

This clonotype turned up a few times. The V call is TRBV7-9, the J call TRBJ2-7; D gene ambiguous. Germline lookup yields CDR1 SEHNR and CDR2 FQNEAQ (reference sequence). V lost 0 bases and J lost 6, with 12 bases in between. The CDR3 loop spans 14 amino acids. The CDR3 reads CASSLASTASEQYF. The CDR3 bases are TGTGCCAGCAGCTTAGCGTCGACGGCGAGCGAGCAGTACTTC.

V gene TRBV29-1 combines with J gene TRBJ1-1; perhaps TRBD1 as D (6 bases). CDR3 size: 11 residues. The germline V gene encodes CDR1 SQVTM and CDR2 ANQGSEA. In DNA form, the CDR3 reads TGCGGGTGCGGGGGCTCCACTGAAGCTTTCTTT. As protein: CGCGGSTEAFF.